Listed below are T cell receptor beta chains from one sample, sequenced in a study of blood T cell repertoires in COVID-19. The assay was immunoSEQ multiplex PCR, and TCRdb's table has in-frame clones only and misses some. The data contain around 130,000 clones, approximately 83% of them seen just once; the ten biggest clones take up over 15%. The sequencing input was peripheral blood. These receptors were collected from a woman aged 50 to 60 with acute or convalescent COVID-19. CDR3s include the opening cysteine and the closing phenylalanine or tryptophan. Fields, in order: V gene, J gene, D gene, CDR3 protein, CDR3 DNA. D genes are given only for firm matches.

V gene: TRBV6-5; J gene: TRBJ1-1; D gene: TRBD1; CDR3 protein: CASADRVTFF; CDR3 DNA: TGTGCCAGCGCAGACAGGGTGACTTTCTTT
V gene: TRBV10-1; J gene: TRBJ2-5; D gene: NA; CDR3 protein: CASSRGQETQYF; CDR3 DNA: TGCGCCAGCAGTAGGGGACAAGAGACCCAGTACTTC
V gene: TRBV7-9; J gene: TRBJ2-3; D gene: NA; CDR3 protein: CASSLAVDTQYF; CDR3 DNA: TGTGCCAGCAGCTTGGCGGTAGATACGCAGTATTTT
V gene: TRBV7-2; J gene: TRBJ1-2; D gene: TRBD1; CDR3 protein: CASSVTGTGRNYGYTF; CDR3 DNA: TGTGCCAGCAGCGTTACCGGGACAGGGCGAAACTATGGCTACACCTTC
V gene: TRBV9; J gene: TRBJ1-5; D gene: NA; CDR3 protein: CASSGGEGQPQHF; CDR3 DNA: TGTGCCAGCAGCGGAGGAGAGGGTCAGCCCCAGCATTTT
V gene: TRBV6-6; J gene: TRBJ1-2; D gene: TRBD1; CDR3 protein: CASSNSRDRDYGYTF; CDR3 DNA: TGTGCCAGCAGCAACTCCCGGGACAGAGACTATGGCTACACCTTC
V gene: TRBV6-1; J gene: TRBJ1-4; D gene: NA; CDR3 protein: CASSADRTRTNEKLFF; CDR3 DNA: TGTGCCAGCAGTGCGGACAGAACAAGAACTAATGAAAAACTGTTTTTT
V gene: TRBV6-2/TRBV6-3; J gene: TRBJ1-5; D gene: TRBD1; CDR3 protein: CASSYRGQGAGGNQPQHF; CDR3 DNA: TGTGCCAGCAGTTATAGGGGACAGGGGGCAGGCGGCAATCAGCCCCAGCATTTT
V gene: TRBV6-5; J gene: TRBJ2-7; D gene: NA; CDR3 protein: CASSYEGGASSYEQYF; CDR3 DNA: TGTGCCAGCAGTTATGAGGGGGGGGCGTCCTCCTACGAGCAGTACTTC
V gene: TRBV3-1/TRBV3-2; J gene: TRBJ1-6; D gene: TRBD1; CDR3 protein: CASSRGQGNSPLHF; CDR3 DNA: TGTGCCAGCAGCCGAGGACAGGGTAATTCACCCCTCCACTTT
V gene: TRBV19; J gene: TRBJ1-5; D gene: TRBD1; CDR3 protein: CASSMGTGYQPQHF; CDR3 DNA: TGTGCCAGTAGTATGGGGACAGGGTACCAGCCCCAGCATTTT
V gene: TRBV19; J gene: TRBJ2-3; D gene: NA; CDR3 protein: CASSPTRTSTDTQYF; CDR3 DNA: TGTGCCAGTAGCCCGACACGTACTAGCACAGATACGCAGTATTTT
V gene: TRBV19; J gene: TRBJ1-3; D gene: NA; CDR3 protein: CASSIIGGRGRHSGNTIYF; CDR3 DNA: TGTGCCAGTAGTATAATTGGGGGCAGGGGACGACACTCTGGAAACACCATATATTTT
V gene: TRBV11-2; J gene: TRBJ1-3; D gene: NA; CDR3 protein: CASSRSRASGNTIYF; CDR3 DNA: TGTGCCAGCAGCAGATCCAGGGCCTCTGGAAACACCATATATTTT
V gene: TRBV24-1; J gene: TRBJ1-6; D gene: NA; CDR3 protein: CATSDSRGLNSPLHF; CDR3 DNA: TGTGCCACCAGTGATTCGCGGGGTTTGAATTCACCCCTCCACTTT
V gene: TRBV5-1; J gene: TRBJ1-2; D gene: NA; CDR3 protein: CASKGGAYGYTF; CDR3 DNA: TGCGCCAGCAAAGGGGGAGCCTATGGCTACACCTTC
V gene: TRBV24-1; J gene: TRBJ1-4; D gene: NA; CDR3 protein: CATSGGADEKLFF; CDR3 DNA: TGTGCCACCAGTGGCGGGGCTGATGAAAAACTGTTTTTT
V gene: TRBV4-2; J gene: TRBJ2-3; D gene: TRBD1; CDR3 protein: CASSQDRSLSGDRGTDTQYF; CDR3 DNA: TGTGCCAGCAGCCAAGATAGGAGTTTATCGGGGGACAGGGGCACAGATACGCAGTATTTT
V gene: TRBV6-5; J gene: TRBJ1-2; D gene: TRBD1; CDR3 protein: CASTPWDSEYGYTF; CDR3 DNA: TGTGCCAGCACCCCATGGGACAGCGAATATGGCTACACCTTC
V gene: TRBV7-8; J gene: TRBJ2-1; D gene: TRBD2; CDR3 protein: CASSGAGGSYNEQFF; CDR3 DNA: TGTGCCAGCAGCGGCGCGGGGGGTTCCTACAATGAGCAGTTCTTC